Shown below are 15 T cell receptor beta chains from a single sample sequenced in a study of cytomegalovirus exposure and HLA in healthy donors. The primer mix had 60 Vbeta and 13 Jbeta primers. Some clones are missing from TCRdb's copy, which holds only in-frame ones; the method was immunoSEQ multiplex PCR. The sample has around 130,000 clones; around four fifths are singletons. Sequenced input: PBMCs. These receptors all stem from a woman aged 40 to 49 in good health and CMV-seropositive.

The V gene is TRBV5-4, the J gene TRBJ2-3; a possible D gene is TRBD1 (6 bases). V lost 3 bases to trimming and J lost 1 base, with 9 bases between them. This CDR3 has 14 residues. Germline CDR1 and CDR2: SGHNT and YYREEE (reference sequence). In DNA, the CDR3 is TGTGCCAGCAGCTCCCGACAGGGCACAGATACGCAGTATTTT. It specifies CASSSRQGTDTQYF.

The chain has TRBV5-4 and TRBJ2-3; D is unclear. Germline V lookup: CDR1 SGHNT, CDR2 YYREEE (reference sequence). Trimming removed 7 bases from V and 3 bases from J, with 9 bases in between. The CDR3 is 12 residues long. CDR3 amino acids: CASSMRTDTQYF. Here the CDR3 DNA reads TGTGCCAGCTCCATGCGAACAGATACGCAGTATTTT.

V gene TRBV7-2 combines with J gene TRBJ2-3; a weak D match, TRBD2 (6 bases). V lost 5 bases and J 1 base, leaving 16 bases between the germline ends. Germline CDR1 SGHTA, CDR2 FQGNSA. This CDR3 spans 16 amino acids. CDR3 region: CASSPQYGSRTDTQYF. The CDR3 coding sequence is TGTGCCAGCAGCCCCCAGTACGGGAGTCGCACAGATACGCAGTATTTT.

The CDR3: CASSSTGQATTGELFF. CDR3 DNA sequence: TGTGCCAGCAGCTCTACGGGACAGGCGACCACCGGGGAGCTGTTTTTT. V is TRBV7-7 and J is TRBJ2-2; 8 bases map to TRBD1. Trimming at V came to 4 bases and at J to 4 bases, leaving 8 bases not matched to a gene. This CDR3 is built from 16 residues. Germline CDR1 reads SSHAT; CDR2 reads FNYEAQ (reference sequence). Full variable domain (missing parts from reference TRBV7-7 and TRBJ2-2): GAGVSQSPRYKVTKRGQDVTLRCDPISSHATLYWYQQALGQGPEFLTYFNYEAQPDKSGLPSDRFSAERPEGSISTLTIQRTEQRDSAMYRCASSSTGQATTGELFFGEGSRLTVL.

The chain employs TRBV7-2 and TRBJ2-7, with 8 bases fitting TRBD1. With V trimmed by 6 bases and J by 7 bases, 14 bases remained unmatched. CDR3 length equals 15 residues. CDR1 is SGHTA, CDR2 FQGNSA, per germline. CDR3 protein: CASSEGARGPLEQYF. The CDR3 DNA reads TGTGCCAGCAGTGAGGGGGCCAGGGGGCCTCTGGAGCAGTACTTC. The full variable domain, completed using reference TRBV7-2 and TRBJ2-7, is GAGVSQSPSNKVTEKGKDVELRCDPISGHTALYWYRQSLGQGLEFLIYFQGNSAPDKSGLPSDRFSAERTGGSVSTLTIQRTQQEDSAVYLCASSEGARGPLEQYFGPGTRLTVT.

This clone was observed a handful of times. This chain connects TRBV11-2 to TRBJ2-3, with 8 nucleotides matching TRBD2. The CDR3 extends over 16 amino acids. V was pared by 3 bases and J by 5 bases, with 10 bases of the junction left unmatched. In germline, CDR1 is SGHAT, CDR2 FQNNGV. The CDR3 spells CASSFQREFFGDTQYF. The DNA for the CDR3 is TGTGCCAGCAGCTTTCAGCGGGAGTTCTTCGGAGATACGCAGTATTTT.

Only one count was recorded for this clone. The CDR3: CASSPLLSGNTIYF. As DNA, the CDR3 is TGTGCCAGCAGTCCCCTACTTTCTGGAAACACCATATATTTT. The V gene is TRBV27, the J gene TRBJ1-3; the D is unclear. Germline V gene sequence: CDR1 MNHEY, CDR2 SMNVEV (reference sequence). This CDR3 spans 14 amino acids. V was clipped by 5 bases and J by 1 base, with 9 bases between them.

The CDR3 DNA is TGTGCCAGCAGCCACCGGGACTACTACGAGCAGTACTTC. Its translation: CASSHRDYYEQYF. The chain joins TRBV6-6 to TRBJ2-7; 7 positions agree with TRBD2. V shed 6 bases, J shed 3 bases, and the junction held 5 bases outside the gene matches. The CDR3 length is 13 residues. CDR1 MNHNY and CDR2 SVGAGI come from the germline V gene (reference sequence).

The chain is built from TRBV6-1 and TRBJ1-1; 10 bases are a match to TRBD1. V lost 4 bases, J lost 5 bases, and 4 bases stayed unmatched. This CDR3 has 14 amino acids. The germline gives CDR1 MNHNS, CDR2 SASEGT. The CDR3 sequence: CASSADRGLTEAFF. The CDR3 nucleotides are TGTGCCAGCAGTGCAGACAGGGGGCTTACTGAAGCTTTCTTT.

This clone was seen a handful of times. V and J are TRBV27 and TRBJ2-1; D might be TRBD2 (6 bases). This CDR3 is built from 14 residues. CDR1 is MNHEY, CDR2 SMNVEV, per germline (reference sequence). The V end lost 5 bases, the J end lost 7 bases, and 15 bases lay between the germline ends. The CDR3 nucleotides are TGTGCCAGCAGTACCCGTAGAGGAGGGAATGAGCAGTTCTTC. It is translated as CASSTRRGGNEQFF.

The chain couples TRBV5-1 to TRBJ1-2; D perhaps matches TRBD1 (5 bases). CDR3 size: 17 residues. Germline values: CDR1 SGHRS, CDR2 YFSETQ. V was cut by 0 bases and J by 8 bases, with 23 bases left in between. The CDR3 nucleotides read TGCGCCAGCAGCTTGGAGTTCGGGGGGGGAGGCCGGCGGGGCTACACCTTC. This codes for CASSLEFGGGGRRGYTF.

J is TRBJ1-1 and V is TRBV7-9; unclear D gene. Germline lookup yields CDR1 SEHNR and CDR2 FQNEAQ (reference sequence). The length of the CDR3 is 15 residues. V lost 3 bases to trimming and J lost 7 bases, with 18 bases between them. This CDR3 is CASSFLSRLKIEAFF. The DNA of the CDR3 is TGTGCCAGCAGCTTTTTGTCCAGACTGAAAATTGAAGCTTTCTTT.

The gene calls are TRBV5-4 and TRBJ2-2; possible D gene TRBD2, 5 bases. Trimming left V 5 bases short and J 3 bases short, with 5 bases between. Germline-derived CDR1 and CDR2 are SGHNT and YYREEE (reference sequence). The CDR3 loop spans 12 amino acids. CDR3 in amino acids: CASRRDTGELFF. The CDR3 DNA is TGTGCCAGCAGGAGGGACACCGGGGAGCTGTTTTTT.

The CDR3 loop is CASSLSRARSSYNEQFF. Here the CDR3 DNA reads TGCGCCAGCAGCTTGTCCCGAGCGAGGAGCTCCTACAATGAGCAGTTCTTC. This chain links TRBV5-1 with TRBJ2-1; D not resolved. Germline assignment: CDR1 SGHRS and CDR2 YFSETQ. The ends were cut back, 1 base at V and 0 bases at J, with 14 bases in the middle. The CDR3 consists of 17 residues.

The V call is TRBV7-6, the J call TRBJ2-2; tentatively, D is TRBD2 (5 bases). Germline V CDR1 and CDR2: SGHVS, FNYEAQ. Between the trimmed V and J ends, which lost 8 bases and 7 bases, there was a span of 11 bases. This CDR3 is 12 amino acids long. The CDR3 DNA reads TGTGCCAGCCGACTATTAGGCGGGGAGCTGTTTTTT. It codes for CASRLLGGELFF.